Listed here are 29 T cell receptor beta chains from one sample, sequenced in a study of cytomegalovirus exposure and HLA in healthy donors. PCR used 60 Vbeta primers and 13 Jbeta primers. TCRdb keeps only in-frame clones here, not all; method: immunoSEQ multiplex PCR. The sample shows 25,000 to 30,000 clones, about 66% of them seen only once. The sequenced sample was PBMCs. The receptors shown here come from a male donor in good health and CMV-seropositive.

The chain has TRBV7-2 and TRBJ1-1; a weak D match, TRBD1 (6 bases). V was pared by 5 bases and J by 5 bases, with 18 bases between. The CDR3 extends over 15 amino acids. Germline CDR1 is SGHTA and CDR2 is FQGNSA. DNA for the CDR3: TGTGCCAGCAGCCCCCGGGACAAGATTTTGACTGAAGCTTTCTTT. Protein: CASSPRDKILTEAFF. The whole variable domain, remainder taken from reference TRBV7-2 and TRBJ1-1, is GAGVSQSPSNKVTEKGKDVELRCDPISGHTALYWYRQSLGQGLEFLIYFQGNSAPDKSGLPSDRFSAERTGGSVSTLTIQRTQQEDSAVYLCASSPRDKILTEAFFGQGTRLTVV.

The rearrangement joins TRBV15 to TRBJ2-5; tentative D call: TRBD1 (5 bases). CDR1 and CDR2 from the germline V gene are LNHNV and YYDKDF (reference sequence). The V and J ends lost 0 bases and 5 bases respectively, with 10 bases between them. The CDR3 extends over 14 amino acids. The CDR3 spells CATSRDQGHETQYF. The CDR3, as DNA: TGTGCCACCAGCAGAGATCAGGGCCACGAGACCCAGTACTTC. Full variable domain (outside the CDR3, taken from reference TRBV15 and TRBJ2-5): DAMVIQNPRYQVTQFGKPVTLSCSQTLNHNVMYWYQQKSSQAPKLLFHYYDKDFNNEADTPDNFQSRRPNTSFCFLDIRSPGLGDTAMYLCATSRDQGHETQYFGPGTRLLVL.

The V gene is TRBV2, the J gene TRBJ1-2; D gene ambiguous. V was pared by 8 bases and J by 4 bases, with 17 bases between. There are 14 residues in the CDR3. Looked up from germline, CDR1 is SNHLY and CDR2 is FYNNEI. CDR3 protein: CASAEDRESYGYTF. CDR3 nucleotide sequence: TGTGCCAGCGCTGAAGATAGGGAGAGCTATGGCTACACCTTC.

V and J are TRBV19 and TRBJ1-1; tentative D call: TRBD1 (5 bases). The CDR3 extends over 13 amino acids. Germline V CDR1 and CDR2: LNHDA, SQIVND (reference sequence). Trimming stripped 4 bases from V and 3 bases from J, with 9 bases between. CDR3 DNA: TGTGCCAGTAGTAGATCGGGGGACACTGAAGCTTTCTTT. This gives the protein CASSRSGDTEAFF.

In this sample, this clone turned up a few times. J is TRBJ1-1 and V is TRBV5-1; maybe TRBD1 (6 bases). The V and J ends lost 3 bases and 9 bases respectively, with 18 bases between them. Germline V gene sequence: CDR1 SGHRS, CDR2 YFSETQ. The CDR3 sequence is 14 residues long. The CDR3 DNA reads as TGCGCCAGCAGCTCCACGGGACACTTCGAGAAAGCTTTCTTT. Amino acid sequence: CASSSTGHFEKAFF.

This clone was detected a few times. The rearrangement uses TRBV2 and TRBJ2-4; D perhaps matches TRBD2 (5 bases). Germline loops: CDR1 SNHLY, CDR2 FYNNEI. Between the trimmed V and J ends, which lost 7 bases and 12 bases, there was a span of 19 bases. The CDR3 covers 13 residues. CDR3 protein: CASMRVQASGQYF. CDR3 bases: TGTGCCAGCATGAGGGTTCAAGCTTCGGGTCAGTACTTC. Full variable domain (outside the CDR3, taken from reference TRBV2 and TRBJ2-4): EPEVTQTPSHQVTQMGQEVILRCVPISNHLYFYWYRQILGQKVEFLVSFYNNEISEKSEIFDDQFSVERPDGSNFTLKIRSTKLEDSAMYFCASMRVQASGQYFGAGTRLSVL.

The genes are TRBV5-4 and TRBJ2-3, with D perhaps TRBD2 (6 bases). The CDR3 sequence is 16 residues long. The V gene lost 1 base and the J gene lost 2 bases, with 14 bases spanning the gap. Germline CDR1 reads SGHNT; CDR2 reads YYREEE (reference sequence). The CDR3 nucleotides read TGTGCCAGCAGCTTGCAAGGGAGGACTGTCACAGATACGCAGTATTTT. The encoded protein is CASSLQGRTVTDTQYF.

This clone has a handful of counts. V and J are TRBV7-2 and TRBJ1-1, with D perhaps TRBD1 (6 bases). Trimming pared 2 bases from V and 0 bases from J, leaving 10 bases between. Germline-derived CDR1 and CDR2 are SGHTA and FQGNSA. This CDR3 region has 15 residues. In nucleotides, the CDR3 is TGTGCCAGCAGCTTAACGACAGGTTTGAACACTGAAGCTTTCTTT. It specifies CASSLTTGLNTEAFF.

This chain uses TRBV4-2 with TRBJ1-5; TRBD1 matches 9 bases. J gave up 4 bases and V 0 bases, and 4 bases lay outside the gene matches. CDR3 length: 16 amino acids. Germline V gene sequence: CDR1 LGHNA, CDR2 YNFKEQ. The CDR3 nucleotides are TGTGCCAGCAGCCAAGAGGACAGGGGAGGGAATCAGCCCCAGCATTTT. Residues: CASSQEDRGGNQPQHF.

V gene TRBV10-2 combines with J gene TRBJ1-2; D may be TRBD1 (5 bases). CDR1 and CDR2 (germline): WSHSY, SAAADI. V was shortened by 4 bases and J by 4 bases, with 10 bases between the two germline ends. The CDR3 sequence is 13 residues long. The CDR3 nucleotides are TGCGCCAGCAGTGTCACACAGGTCTATGGCTACACCTTC. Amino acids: CASSVTQVYGYTF.

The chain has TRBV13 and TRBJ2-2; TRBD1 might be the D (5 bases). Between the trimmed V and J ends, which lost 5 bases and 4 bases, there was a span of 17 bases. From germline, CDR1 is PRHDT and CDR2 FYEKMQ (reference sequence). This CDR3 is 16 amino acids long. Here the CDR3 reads CASSPFAGLGTGELFF. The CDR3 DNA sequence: TGTGCCAGCAGCCCGTTCGCAGGGTTGGGCACCGGGGAGCTGTTTTTT.

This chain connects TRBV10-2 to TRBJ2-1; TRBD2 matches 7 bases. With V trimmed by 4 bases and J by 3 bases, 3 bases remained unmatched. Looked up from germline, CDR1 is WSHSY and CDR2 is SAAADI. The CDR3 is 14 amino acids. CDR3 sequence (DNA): TGCGCCAGCAGTGCAACTAGCGACTACAATGAGCAGTTCTTC. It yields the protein CASSATSDYNEQFF.

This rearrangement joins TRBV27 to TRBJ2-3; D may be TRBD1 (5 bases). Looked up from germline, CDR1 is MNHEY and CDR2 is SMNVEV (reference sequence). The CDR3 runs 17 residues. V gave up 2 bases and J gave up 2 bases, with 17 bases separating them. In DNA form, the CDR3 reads TGTGCCAGCAGTTTAGGGGCTCCGCTTATCCCCACAGATACGCAGTATTTT. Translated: CASSLGAPLIPTDTQYF.

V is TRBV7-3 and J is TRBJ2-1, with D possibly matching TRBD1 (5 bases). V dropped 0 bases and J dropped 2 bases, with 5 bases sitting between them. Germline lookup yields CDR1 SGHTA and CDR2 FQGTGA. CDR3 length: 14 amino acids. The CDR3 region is CASSLTGAYNEQFF. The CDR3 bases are TGTGCCAGCAGCTTAACAGGGGCCTACAATGAGCAGTTCTTC.

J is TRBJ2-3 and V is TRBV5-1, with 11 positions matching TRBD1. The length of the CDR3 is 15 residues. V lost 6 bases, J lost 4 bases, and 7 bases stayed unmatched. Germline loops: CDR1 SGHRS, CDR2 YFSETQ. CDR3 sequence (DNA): TGCGCCAGCACCCCCGGGACAGGGGGTGCAGATACGCAGTATTTT. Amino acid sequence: CASTPGTGGADTQYF.

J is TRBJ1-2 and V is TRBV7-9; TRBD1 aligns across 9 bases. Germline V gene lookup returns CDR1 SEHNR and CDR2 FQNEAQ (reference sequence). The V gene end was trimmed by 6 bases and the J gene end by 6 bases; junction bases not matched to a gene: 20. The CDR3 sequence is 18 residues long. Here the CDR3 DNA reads TGTGCCAGCAGTCCTATGGGGGGACAGGGTCATGGTTGGAATGGCTACACCTTC. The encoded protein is CASSPMGGQGHGWNGYTF.

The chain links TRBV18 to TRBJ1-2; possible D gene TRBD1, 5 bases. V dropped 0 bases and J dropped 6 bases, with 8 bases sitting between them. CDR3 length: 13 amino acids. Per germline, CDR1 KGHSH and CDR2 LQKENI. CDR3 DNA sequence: TGTGCCAGCTCACCACCGGGGGGGAATGGCTACACCTTC. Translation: CASSPPGGNGYTF.

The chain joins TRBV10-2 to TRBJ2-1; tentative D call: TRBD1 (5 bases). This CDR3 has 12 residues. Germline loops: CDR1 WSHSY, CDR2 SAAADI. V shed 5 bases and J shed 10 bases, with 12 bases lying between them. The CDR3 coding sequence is TGCGCCAGCAGTTCAGGGAAATGGGAGCAGTTCTTC. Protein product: CASSSGKWEQFF.

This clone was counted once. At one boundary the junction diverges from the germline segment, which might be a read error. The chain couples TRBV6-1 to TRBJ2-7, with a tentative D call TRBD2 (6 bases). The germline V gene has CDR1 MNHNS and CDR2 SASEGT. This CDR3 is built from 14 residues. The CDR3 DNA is TGTGCCAGCACCCCCGGGAGTATTGGGAGAGCGACCCACTTC. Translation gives CASTPGSIGRATHF.

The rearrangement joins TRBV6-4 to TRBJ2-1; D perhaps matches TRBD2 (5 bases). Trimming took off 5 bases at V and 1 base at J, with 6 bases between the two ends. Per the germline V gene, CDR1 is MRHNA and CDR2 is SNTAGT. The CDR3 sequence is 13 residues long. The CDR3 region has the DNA TGTGCCAGCAGTCTAGCTTCCTACAATGAGCAGTTCTTC. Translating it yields CASSLASYNEQFF.

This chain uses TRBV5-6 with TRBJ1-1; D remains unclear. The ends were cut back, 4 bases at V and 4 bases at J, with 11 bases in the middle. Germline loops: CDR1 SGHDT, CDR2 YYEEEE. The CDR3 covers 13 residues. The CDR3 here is CASSLAYGTEAFF. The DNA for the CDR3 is TGTGCCAGCAGCCTTGCATACGGCACTGAAGCTTTCTTT.

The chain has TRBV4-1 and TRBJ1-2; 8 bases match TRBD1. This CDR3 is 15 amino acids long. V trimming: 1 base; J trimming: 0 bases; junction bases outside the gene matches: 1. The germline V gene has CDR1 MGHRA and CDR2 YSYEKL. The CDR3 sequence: CASSQGQGTNYGYTF. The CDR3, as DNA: TGCGCCAGCAGCCAAGGACAGGGGACTAACTATGGCTACACCTTC.

The CDR3 spells CASTEGVETQYF. Written as DNA, the CDR3 is TGTGCCAGCACAGAAGGGGTGGAGACCCAGTACTTC. The V gene is TRBV2, the J gene TRBJ2-5, with D maybe TRBD1 (5 bases). This CDR3 spans 12 amino acids. Trimming left V 7 bases short and J 5 bases short, with 11 bases between. Germline CDR1 reads SNHLY; CDR2 reads FYNNEI.

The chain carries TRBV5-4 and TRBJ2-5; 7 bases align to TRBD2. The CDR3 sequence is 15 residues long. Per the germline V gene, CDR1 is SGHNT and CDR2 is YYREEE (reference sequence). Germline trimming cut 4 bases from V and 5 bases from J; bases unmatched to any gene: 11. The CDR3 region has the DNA TGTGCCAGCAGCCCAACCGGGACTACTACGGAGACCCAGTACTTC. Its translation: CASSPTGTTTETQYF.

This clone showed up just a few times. The CDR3 coding sequence is TGTGCTAGTGGTTTGGGAAGCGGATCCTACAATGAGCAGTTCTTC. Its translation is CASGLGSGSYNEQFF. The chain carries TRBV12-5 and TRBJ2-1; D perhaps matches TRBD2 (5 bases). This CDR3 has 15 residues. Trimming took off 1 base at V and 1 base at J, with 8 bases between the two ends. Germline V gives CDR1 LGHNT, CDR2 FRNRAP.

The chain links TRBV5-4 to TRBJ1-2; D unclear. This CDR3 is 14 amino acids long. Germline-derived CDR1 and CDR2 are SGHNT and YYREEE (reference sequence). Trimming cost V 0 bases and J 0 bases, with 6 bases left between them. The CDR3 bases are TGTGCCAGCAGCTTGGTGTCAACTAACTATGGCTACACCTTC. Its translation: CASSLVSTNYGYTF.

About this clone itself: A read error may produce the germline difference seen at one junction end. This CDR3 is CASSLGGSNTGELFF. The CDR3 region has the DNA TGTGCTAGCAGCTTAGGCGGATCGAACACCGGGGAGCTGTTTTTT. This chain joins TRBV7-7 and TRBJ2-2; D is unclear. The germline V gene encodes CDR1 SSHAT and CDR2 FNYEAQ (reference sequence). The CDR3 totals 15 residues. Together with reference TRBV7-7 and TRBJ2-2, the CDR3 gives the full variable domain: GAGVSQSPRYKVTKRGQDVTLRCDPISSHATLYWYQQALGQGPEFLTYFNYEAQPDKSGLPSDRFSAERPEGSISTLTIQRTEQRDSAMYRCASSLGGSNTGELFFGEGSRLTVL.

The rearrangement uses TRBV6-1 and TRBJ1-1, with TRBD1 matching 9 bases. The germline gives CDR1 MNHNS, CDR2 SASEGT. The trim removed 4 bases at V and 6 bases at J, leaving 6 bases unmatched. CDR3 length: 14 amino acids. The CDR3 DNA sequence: TGTGCCAGCAGTGTGGGGACAGGGCGAGCTGAAGCTTTCTTT. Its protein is CASSVGTGRAEAFF.

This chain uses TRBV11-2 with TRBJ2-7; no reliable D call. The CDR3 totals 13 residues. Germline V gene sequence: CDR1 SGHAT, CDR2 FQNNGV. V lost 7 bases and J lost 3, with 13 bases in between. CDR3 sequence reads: CASITGGFYEQYF. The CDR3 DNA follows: TGTGCCAGCATCACGGGTGGCTTCTACGAGCAGTACTTC.